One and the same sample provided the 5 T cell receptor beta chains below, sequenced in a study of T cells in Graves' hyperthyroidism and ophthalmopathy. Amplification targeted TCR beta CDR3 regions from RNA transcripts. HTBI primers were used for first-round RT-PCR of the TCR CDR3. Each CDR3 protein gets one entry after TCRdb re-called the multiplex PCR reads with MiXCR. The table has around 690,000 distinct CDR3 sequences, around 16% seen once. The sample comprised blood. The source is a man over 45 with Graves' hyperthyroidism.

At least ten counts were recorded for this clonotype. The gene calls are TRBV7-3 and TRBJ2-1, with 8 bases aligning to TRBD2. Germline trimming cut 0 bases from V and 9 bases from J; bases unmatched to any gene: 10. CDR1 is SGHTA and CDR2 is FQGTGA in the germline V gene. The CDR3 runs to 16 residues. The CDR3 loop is CASSLTGTRVGGEQFF. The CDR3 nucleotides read TGTGCCAGCAGCTTAACCGGGACTAGGGTAGGCGGTGAGCAGTTCTTC. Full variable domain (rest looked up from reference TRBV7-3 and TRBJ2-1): GAGVSQTPSNKVTEKGKYVELRCDPISGHTALYWYRQSLGQGPEFLIYFQGTGAADDSGLPNDRFFAVRPEGSVSTLKIQRTERGDSAVYLCASSLTGTRVGGEQFFGPGTRLTVL.

The DNA for the CDR3 is TGTGCCAGCAGCTTATACAGGGAGTTCGGTTACGAGCAGTACTTC. It yields the protein CASSLYREFGYEQYF. The V call is TRBV5-6, the J call TRBJ2-7; possibly TRBD1 for D (6 bases). V lost 2 bases to trimming and J lost 4 bases, with 16 bases between them. Per germline, CDR1 SGHDT and CDR2 YYEEEE. The CDR3 has 15 amino acids.

The CDR3 DNA sequence: TGTGCCAGCAGCTTAAGTGGGGAGGTTCGGGGCGAGCAGTACTTC. Translated: CASSLSGEVRGEQYF. The gene calls are TRBV7-9 and TRBJ2-7; tentatively, D is TRBD2 (6 bases). V was clipped by 2 bases and J by 6 bases, with 17 bases between them. Germline assignment: CDR1 SEHNR and CDR2 FQNEAQ (reference sequence). The length of the CDR3 is 15 residues.

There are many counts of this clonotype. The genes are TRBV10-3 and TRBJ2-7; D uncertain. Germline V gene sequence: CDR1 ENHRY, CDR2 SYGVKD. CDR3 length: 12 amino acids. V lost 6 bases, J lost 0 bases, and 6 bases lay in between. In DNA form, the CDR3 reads TGTGCCATCAGAGAGAGCTCCTACGAGCAGTACTTC. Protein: CAIRESSYEQYF.

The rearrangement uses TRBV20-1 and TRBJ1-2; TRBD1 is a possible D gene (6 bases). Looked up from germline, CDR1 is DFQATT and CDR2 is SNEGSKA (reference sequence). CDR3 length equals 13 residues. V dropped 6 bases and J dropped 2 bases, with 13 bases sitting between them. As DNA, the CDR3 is TGCAGTGCGCCGAGGACAGTGAACTATGGCTACACCTTC. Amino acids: CSAPRTVNYGYTF.